A selection of T cell receptor beta chains follows, all from one sample in a study of cytomegalovirus exposure and HLA in healthy donors. The repertoire was sequenced with immunoSEQ multiplex PCR; TCRdb's copy has only in-frame clones and lacks some. The sample yields 67,000 or so clones, about 94% seen once. Specimen: PBMCs. Receptors originate from a man between 18 and 29 years old in good health and CMV-seropositive. Each CDR3 is given with its conserved first and last residue. The order of the fields is V gene, clone size, D gene, J gene, CDR3 protein, CDR3 DNA. D genes are given only for firm matches. Some rows mark clone size as missing; the rest say once, few, many or name a class of expanded clone.

v_call: TRBV9; clone_size: -; d_call: -; j_call: TRBJ2-1; cdr3_aa: CASSVEASSYNEQFF; cdr3_nt: TGTGCCAGCAGCGTAGAAGCAAGCTCCTACAATGAGCAGTTCTTC
v_call: TRBV12-2; clone_size: -; d_call: -; j_call: TRBJ2-1; cdr3_aa: CASRLLTRGGYNEQFF; cdr3_nt: TGTGCAAGTCGCTTATTAACGCGGGGGGGCTACAATGAGCAGTTCTTC
v_call: TRBV27; clone_size: -; d_call: TRBD1; j_call: TRBJ2-5; cdr3_aa: CASSLTTGNQETQYF; cdr3_nt: TGTGCCAGCAGTTTAACGACAGGGAACCAAGAGACCCAGTACTTC
v_call: TRBV28; clone_size: -; d_call: -; j_call: TRBJ2-4; cdr3_aa: CASSLPGGRARGIQYF; cdr3_nt: TGTGCCAGCAGCCTTCCGGGGGGCAGGGCTAGGGGCATTCAGTACTTC
v_call: TRBV30; clone_size: few; d_call: -; j_call: TRBJ1-6; cdr3_aa: CAWSVGGTNNSPLHF; cdr3_nt: TGTGCCTGGAGTGTCGGCGGAACCAATAATTCACCCCTCCACTTT
v_call: TRBV30; clone_size: -; d_call: TRBD1; j_call: TRBJ1-4; cdr3_aa: CAWSTGQGGEKLFF; cdr3_nt: TGTGCCTGGAGCACGGGACAGGGTGGTGAAAAACTGTTTTTT
v_call: TRBV5-6; clone_size: -; d_call: -; j_call: TRBJ1-1; cdr3_aa: CASSFRGQNTEAFF; cdr3_nt: TGTGCCAGCAGCTTCCGAGGGCAGAACACTGAAGCTTTCTTT
v_call: TRBV9; clone_size: once; d_call: TRBD2; j_call: TRBJ2-2; cdr3_aa: CASTKTSRDTGELFF; cdr3_nt: TGTGCCAGCACCAAGACTAGCCGGGACACCGGGGAGCTGTTTTTT
v_call: TRBV27; clone_size: -; d_call: -; j_call: TRBJ2-7; cdr3_aa: CASSLSGLLPYEQYF; cdr3_nt: TGTGCCAGCAGTTTATCTGGCCTCCTCCCCTACGAGCAGTACTTC
v_call: TRBV30; clone_size: -; d_call: -; j_call: TRBJ1-5; cdr3_aa: CAWATGGVSNQPQHF; cdr3_nt: TGTGCCTGGGCCACTGGGGGGGTGAGCAATCAGCCCCAGCATTTT
v_call: TRBV5-4; clone_size: -; d_call: -; j_call: TRBJ1-2; cdr3_aa: CASSLLLRTSFSRGYTF; cdr3_nt: TGTGCCAGCAGCTTGTTACTTCGGACATCTTTTTCGCGGGGCTACACCTTC
v_call: TRBV7-2; clone_size: once; d_call: -; j_call: TRBJ1-5; cdr3_aa: CASSFPNSNQPQHF; cdr3_nt: TGTGCCAGCAGCTTCCCAAATAGCAATCAGCCCCAGCATTTT
v_call: TRBV5-1; clone_size: -; d_call: TRBD1; j_call: TRBJ2-7; cdr3_aa: CASSTRQGVRKEQYF; cdr3_nt: TGCGCCAGCAGCACCAGACAGGGAGTAAGGAAAGAGCAGTACTTC
v_call: TRBV11-3; clone_size: -; d_call: TRBD2; j_call: TRBJ2-3; cdr3_aa: CASSLSGGPTDTQYF; cdr3_nt: TGTGCCAGCAGCTTAAGCGGGGGGCCAACAGATACGCAGTATTTT
v_call: TRBV29-1; clone_size: -; d_call: TRBD2; j_call: TRBJ2-2; cdr3_aa: CSAIAGGVGELFF; cdr3_nt: TGCAGCGCCATAGCGGGGGGTGTCGGGGAGCTGTTTTTT
v_call: TRBV7-6; clone_size: -; d_call: TRBD1; j_call: TRBJ2-2; cdr3_aa: CASSPQPDRANTGELFF; cdr3_nt: TGTGCCAGCAGCCCCCAACCCGACAGGGCGAACACCGGGGAGCTGTTTTTT
v_call: TRBV5-5; clone_size: -; d_call: -; j_call: TRBJ2-6; cdr3_aa: CASSLMAGANVLTF; cdr3_nt: TGTGCCAGCAGCTTGATGGCCGGGGCCAACGTCCTGACTTTC
v_call: TRBV10-3; clone_size: -; d_call: -; j_call: TRBJ2-2; cdr3_aa: CAISDSGTSTGELFF; cdr3_nt: TGTGCCATCAGTGACAGCGGGACAAGCACCGGGGAGCTGTTTTTT
v_call: TRBV7-2; clone_size: -; d_call: -; j_call: TRBJ1-2; cdr3_aa: CASSPRGGYTF; cdr3_nt: TGTGCCAGCAGCCCCCGAGGCGGCTACACCTTC
v_call: TRBV7-2; clone_size: -; d_call: TRBD2; j_call: TRBJ2-7; cdr3_aa: CASSWLSSGTYEQYF; cdr3_nt: TGTGCCAGCAGCTGGTTGTCTAGCGGGACCTACGAGCAGTACTTC
v_call: TRBV13; clone_size: -; d_call: -; j_call: TRBJ2-2; cdr3_aa: CASSPPATGEAGELFF; cdr3_nt: TGTGCCAGCAGCCCCCCAGCGACGGGAGAGGCCGGGGAGCTGTTTTTT
v_call: TRBV7-9; clone_size: -; d_call: -; j_call: TRBJ1-2; cdr3_aa: CASGRGNYGYTF; cdr3_nt: TGTGCCAGCGGGAGGGGTAACTATGGCTACACCTTC
v_call: TRBV5-4; clone_size: -; d_call: -; j_call: TRBJ2-3; cdr3_aa: CASSYEQGGVTQYF; cdr3_nt: TGTGCCAGCAGCTACGAACAGGGAGGGGTTACGCAGTATTTT
v_call: TRBV19; clone_size: -; d_call: -; j_call: TRBJ1-2; cdr3_aa: CASSILTGINYGYTF; cdr3_nt: TGTGCCAGTAGTATCTTGACAGGCATTAACTATGGCTACACCTTC
v_call: TRBV9; clone_size: -; d_call: TRBD1; j_call: TRBJ1-3; cdr3_aa: CASSQGGAGNTIYF; cdr3_nt: TGTGCCAGCAGCCAAGGGGGCGCGGGAAACACCATATATTTT
v_call: TRBV28; clone_size: -; d_call: TRBD1; j_call: TRBJ1-4; cdr3_aa: CASLGQGPTNEKLFF; cdr3_nt: TGTGCCAGCCTGGGACAGGGTCCAACTAATGAAAAACTGTTTTTT
v_call: TRBV5-1; clone_size: -; d_call: TRBD2; j_call: TRBJ2-7; cdr3_aa: CASSLGGEGYEQYF; cdr3_nt: TGCGCCAGCAGCTTGGGAGGGGAGGGCTACGAGCAGTACTTC
v_call: TRBV5-4; clone_size: once; d_call: TRBD2; j_call: TRBJ2-5; cdr3_aa: CASSPLAGGLETQYF; cdr3_nt: TGTGCCAGCTCTCCCCTAGCGGGGGGGCTGGAGACCCAGTACTTC
v_call: TRBV11-2; clone_size: -; d_call: TRBD1; j_call: TRBJ2-7; cdr3_aa: CASSLMRQGYDEQYF; cdr3_nt: TGTGCCAGCAGCTTGATGAGACAGGGGTACGACGAGCAGTACTTC
v_call: TRBV4-1; clone_size: once; d_call: TRBD1; j_call: TRBJ2-3; cdr3_aa: CASSQEIPGQASTDTQYF; cdr3_nt: TGCGCCAGCAGCCAAGAAATCCCAGGACAGGCCAGCACAGATACGCAGTATTTT
v_call: TRBV5-1; clone_size: once; d_call: TRBD1; j_call: TRBJ2-3; cdr3_aa: CASSIQGGTDTQYF; cdr3_nt: TGCGCCAGCAGCATTCAGGGGGGCACAGATACGCAGTATTTT
v_call: TRBV9; clone_size: medium-sized; d_call: -; j_call: TRBJ2-1; cdr3_aa: CASSVTGGGNNEQFF; cdr3_nt: TGTGCCAGCAGCGTTACAGGTGGCGGGAACAATGAGCAGTTCTTC
v_call: TRBV28; clone_size: -; d_call: TRBD2; j_call: TRBJ2-7; cdr3_aa: CASSLVSGLAAYEQYF; cdr3_nt: TGTGCCAGCAGTTTAGTTTCCGGACTAGCGGCGTACGAGCAGTACTTC
v_call: TRBV5-1; clone_size: -; d_call: -; j_call: TRBJ1-4; cdr3_aa: CASSLRGTNEKLFF; cdr3_nt: TGCGCCAGCTCCCTCCGGGGTACTAATGAAAAACTGTTTTTT
v_call: TRBV5-8; clone_size: -; d_call: TRBD1; j_call: TRBJ1-5; cdr3_aa: CASSKDRGKGQPQHF; cdr3_nt: TGTGCCAGCAGCAAGGACAGGGGGAAAGGTCAGCCCCAGCATTTT
v_call: TRBV27; clone_size: -; d_call: TRBD1; j_call: TRBJ1-2; cdr3_aa: CASSSQGAQNYGYTF; cdr3_nt: TGTGCCAGCAGTTCTCAGGGGGCGCAGAACTATGGCTACACCTTC
v_call: TRBV6-6; clone_size: -; d_call: -; j_call: TRBJ1-2; cdr3_aa: CASSFLSGTYGYTF; cdr3_nt: TGTGCCAGCAGTTTCCTTTCCGGGACATATGGCTACACCTTC
v_call: TRBV18; clone_size: -; d_call: -; j_call: TRBJ2-1; cdr3_aa: CASTRGTSSYNEQFF; cdr3_nt: TGTGCCAGCACCCGTGGTACGAGCTCCTACAATGAGCAGTTCTTC
v_call: TRBV6-1; clone_size: -; d_call: TRBD2; j_call: TRBJ2-7; cdr3_aa: CASSEDGGGASEQYF; cdr3_nt: TGTGCCAGCAGTGAAGACGGCGGGGGGGCTAGCGAGCAGTACTTC
v_call: TRBV18; clone_size: -; d_call: TRBD1; j_call: TRBJ1-2; cdr3_aa: CASSPRQGTDYGYTF; cdr3_nt: TGTGCCAGCTCACCTCGACAGGGGACAGACTATGGCTACACCTTC
v_call: TRBV2; clone_size: once; d_call: -; j_call: TRBJ1-5; cdr3_aa: CASSGGGRVNQPQHF; cdr3_nt: TGTGCCAGCAGTGGCGGTGGGCGGGTTAATCAGCCCCAGCATTTT
v_call: TRBV5-1; clone_size: -; d_call: -; j_call: TRBJ1-2; cdr3_aa: CASSLRGGDGYTF; cdr3_nt: TGCGCCAGCAGCTTGAGGGGGGGGGATGGCTACACCTTC
v_call: TRBV10-2; clone_size: -; d_call: TRBD2; j_call: TRBJ2-7; cdr3_aa: CASSERSSGQNEQYF; cdr3_nt: TGCGCCAGCAGTGAGAGGTCTAGCGGACAAAACGAGCAGTACTTC
v_call: TRBV18; clone_size: -; d_call: -; j_call: TRBJ2-1; cdr3_aa: CASSPSATTNEQFF; cdr3_nt: TGTGCCAGCTCACCATCGGCGACTACCAATGAGCAGTTCTTC
v_call: TRBV4-2; clone_size: -; d_call: -; j_call: TRBJ2-7; cdr3_aa: CASSQTLGGSYEQYF; cdr3_nt: TGTGCCAGCAGCCAAACGTTGGGGGGCTCCTACGAGCAGTACTTC
v_call: TRBV7-8; clone_size: -; d_call: TRBD1; j_call: TRBJ2-2; cdr3_aa: CASPLTGGGTGELFF; cdr3_nt: TGTGCCAGCCCCTTGACAGGGGGAGGAACCGGGGAGCTGTTTTTT
v_call: TRBV5-4; clone_size: -; d_call: -; j_call: TRBJ2-7; cdr3_aa: CASSWDSAYEQYF; cdr3_nt: TGTGCCAGCAGCTGGGACTCTGCCTACGAGCAGTACTTC
v_call: TRBV5-1; clone_size: -; d_call: -; j_call: TRBJ1-1; cdr3_aa: CASSLDGRGNTEAFF; cdr3_nt: TGCGCCAGCAGCTTGGATGGCAGGGGGAACACTGAAGCTTTCTTT
v_call: TRBV6-1; clone_size: -; d_call: -; j_call: TRBJ1-2; cdr3_aa: CASIDERGSSYTF; cdr3_nt: TGTGCCAGCATTGACGAAAGGGGTAGCAGCTACACCTTC
v_call: TRBV9; clone_size: -; d_call: TRBD1; j_call: TRBJ2-7; cdr3_aa: CASSPAGDRGEQYF; cdr3_nt: TGTGCCAGCAGCCCCGCGGGGGACAGGGGCGAGCAGTACTTC
v_call: TRBV19; clone_size: -; d_call: -; j_call: TRBJ2-1; cdr3_aa: CASSQPRAGLYNEQFF; cdr3_nt: TGTGCCAGTAGTCAGCCTAGAGCGGGCCTGTACAATGAGCAGTTCTTC
v_call: TRBV6-5; clone_size: -; d_call: -; j_call: TRBJ1-3; cdr3_aa: CASRSPGAGGNTIYF; cdr3_nt: TGTGCCAGCAGAAGTCCGGGAGCCGGGGGAAACACCATATATTTT
v_call: TRBV6-1; clone_size: -; d_call: -; j_call: TRBJ1-2; cdr3_aa: CASRPSGNYGYTF; cdr3_nt: TGTGCCAGCAGGCCCTCGGGTAACTATGGCTACACCTTC
v_call: TRBV7-2; clone_size: -; d_call: -; j_call: TRBJ2-1; cdr3_aa: CASATDRAGYNEQFF; cdr3_nt: TGTGCCAGCGCAACTGACAGAGCGGGCTACAATGAGCAGTTCTTC
v_call: TRBV5-4; clone_size: -; d_call: -; j_call: TRBJ2-7; cdr3_aa: CASRAWAGEGYEQYF; cdr3_nt: TGTGCCAGCAGAGCTTGGGCAGGGGAAGGCTACGAGCAGTACTTC
v_call: TRBV11-2; clone_size: -; d_call: -; j_call: TRBJ2-1; cdr3_aa: CASSTAPSFYNEQFF; cdr3_nt: TGTGCCAGCAGTACAGCCCCCTCATTTTACAATGAGCAGTTCTTC
v_call: TRBV27; clone_size: -; d_call: -; j_call: TRBJ2-3; cdr3_aa: CASRGGSTDTQYF; cdr3_nt: TGTGCCAGCAGGGGGGGAAGTACAGATACGCAGTATTTT
v_call: TRBV11-2; clone_size: -; d_call: TRBD2; j_call: TRBJ2-3; cdr3_aa: CASRTLAGTNTQYF; cdr3_nt: TGTGCCAGCAGGACACTAGCGGGGACAAATACGCAGTATTTT
v_call: TRBV2; clone_size: -; d_call: -; j_call: TRBJ1-5; cdr3_aa: CASSAGGVPNQPQHF; cdr3_nt: TGTGCCAGCAGTGCAGGAGGGGTCCCCAATCAGCCCCAGCATTTT
v_call: TRBV5-1; clone_size: -; d_call: TRBD1; j_call: TRBJ1-2; cdr3_aa: CASSPGTGEGYGYTF; cdr3_nt: TGCGCCAGCAGCCCTGGGACAGGGGAGGGCTATGGCTACACCTTC